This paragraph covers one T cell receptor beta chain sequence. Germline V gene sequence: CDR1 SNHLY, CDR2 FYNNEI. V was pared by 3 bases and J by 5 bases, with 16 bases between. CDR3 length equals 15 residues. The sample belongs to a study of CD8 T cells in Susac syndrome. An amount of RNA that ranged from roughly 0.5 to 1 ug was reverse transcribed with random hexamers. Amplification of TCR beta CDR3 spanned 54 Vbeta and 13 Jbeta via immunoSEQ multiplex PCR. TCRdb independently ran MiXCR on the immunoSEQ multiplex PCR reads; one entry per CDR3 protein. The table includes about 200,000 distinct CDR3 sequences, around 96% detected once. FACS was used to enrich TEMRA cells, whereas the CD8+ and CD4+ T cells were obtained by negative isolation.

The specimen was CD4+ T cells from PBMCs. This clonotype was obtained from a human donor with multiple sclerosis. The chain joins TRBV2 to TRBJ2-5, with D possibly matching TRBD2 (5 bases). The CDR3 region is CASSDDRVSGETQYF. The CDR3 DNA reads TGTGCCAGCAGTGATGATCGGGTTTCGGGGGAGACCCAGTACTTC.